This T cell receptor beta chain was retrieved from a study of blood T cell repertoires in COVID-19. For the study at large: Collection of acute and convalescent COVID-19 samples took place in the United States, Italy and Spain. PBMCs, B-cell-depleted T cells, or T cells were the source of the cDNA or gDNA that made up the material.

The CDR3 loop spans 12 amino acids. V lost 0 bases and J lost 13; bases outside the gene matches: 4. The V gene's germline CDR1 is SEHNR and CDR2 FQNEAQ (reference sequence). Authors' processing steps: Nucleated cell counts were estimated from reference gene primer amplification. TCRdb's copy holds only in-frame clones and misses some; the assay was immunoSEQ multiplex PCR. V and J calls and clone size are copied from that table; D and trimming were computed from the DNA. The table includes over 400,000 clones, 85% to 90% detected once. Sequenced: peripheral blood. The sequence was collected from a woman between 45 and 65 years old with COVID-19, enrolled during active disease. The V call is TRBV7-9, the J call TRBJ2-7; 9 nucleotides agree with TRBD1. The CDR3 loop is CASSLAGQGDYF. For the CDR3, the DNA is TGTGCCAGCAGCTTAGCGGGACAGGGAGACTACTTC.